The 17 T cell receptor beta chains in this list originate from one sample, sequenced in a study of control samples from healthy donors and cancer patients. Measured with immunoSEQ multiplex PCR; TCRdb has only the in-frame clones, and not every one. Its table records approximately 190,000 clones. The specimen sequenced was blood. These receptors came from a woman in her twenties or thirties in good health.

V usage is TRBV5-1 and J usage is TRBJ1-2; the D gene is possibly TRBD1 (5 bases). The CDR3 is 12 amino acids. V shed 4 bases and J shed 8 bases, with 12 bases lying between them. Germline loops: CDR1 SGHRS, CDR2 YFSETQ. CDR3 in amino acids: CASSPWGDGYTF. The DNA of the CDR3 is TGCGCCAGCAGCCCCTGGGGGGACGGCTACACCTTC.

The rearrangement uses TRBV20-1 and TRBJ1-1; no clear D. The germline gives CDR1 DFQATT, CDR2 SNEGSKA (reference sequence). The CDR3 extends over 14 amino acids. V gave up 3 bases and J gave up 1 base, with 12 bases separating them. The DNA for the CDR3 is TGCAGTGCTAGTCCGGGTGCGGGGAACACTGAAGCTTTCTTT. Translation: CSASPGAGNTEAFF.

The chain is built from TRBV19 and TRBJ2-1; perhaps TRBD1 as D (5 bases). The CDR3 runs to 15 residues. CDR1 is LNHDA and CDR2 is SQIVND in the germline V gene (reference sequence). The V end was cut by 3 bases, the J end by 0 bases, with 9 bases between. CDR3 sequence: CASSMDMSSYNEQFF. DNA for the CDR3: TGTGCCAGTAGTATGGACATGAGCTCCTACAATGAGCAGTTCTTC.

This chain links TRBV7-2 with TRBJ1-3; the D is unclear. CDR1 is SGHTA, CDR2 FQGNSA, per germline. V was cut by 2 bases and J by 0 bases, with 8 bases left in between. This CDR3 is 15 amino acids long. CDR3 in amino acids: CASSLRRTSGNTIYF. The CDR3 nucleotides are TGTGCCAGCAGCTTACGAAGGACCTCTGGAAACACCATATATTTT.

J is TRBJ2-7 and V is TRBV28; 7 nucleotides line up with TRBD1. Per the germline V gene, CDR1 is MDHEN and CDR2 is SYDVKM. The CDR3 runs to 14 residues. The V segment lost 4 bases and the J segment 4 bases; nucleotides outside the gene matches: 7. CDR3 amino acids: CASSSGQQDYEQYF. DNA of the CDR3: TGTGCCAGCAGTTCGGGACAGCAAGATTACGAGCAGTACTTC. The complete variable domain, with remaining parts taken from reference TRBV28 and TRBJ2-7, reads DVKVTQSSRYLVKRTGEKVFLECVQDMDHENMFWYRQDPGLGLRLIYFSYDVKMKEKGDIPEGYSVSREKKERFSLILESASTNQTSMYLCASSSGQQDYEQYFGPGTRLTVT.

The chain is built from TRBV6-5 and TRBJ1-5, with 7 positions matching TRBD1. The CDR3 has 15 amino acids. Trimming took 6 bases from V and 5 from J; bases not matched to a gene: 10. The V gene's germline CDR1 is MNHEY and CDR2 SVGAGI. As DNA, the CDR3 is TGTGCCAGCAGCCCGACAGGGATGGGGGATCAGCCCCAGCATTTT. This encodes CASSPTGMGDQPQHF.

The J gene is TRBJ1-2, the V gene TRBV28; 7 nucleotides agree with TRBD1. The CDR3 runs to 14 residues. From germline, CDR1 is MDHEN and CDR2 SYDVKM. J was trimmed by 5 bases and V by 2 bases; bases with no gene match: 5. The CDR3 region is CASSLTDRAYGYTF. In DNA, the CDR3 is TGTGCCAGCAGTTTAACCGACAGGGCGTATGGCTACACCTTC.

J is TRBJ2-1 and V is TRBV29-1; D uncertain. The CDR3 is 11 amino acids. In germline, CDR1 is SQVTM, CDR2 ANQGSEA. V lost 7 bases, J lost 4 bases, and 8 bases lay in between. In nucleotides, the CDR3 is TGCAGCGATCTCAAATACAATGAGCAGTTCTTC. Amino acid sequence: CSDLKYNEQFF.

CDR3 nucleotides: TGTGCCAGCAGTGTGCACAGCAAAACCTACGAGCAGTACTTC. Translation: CASSVHSKTYEQYF. This chain uses TRBV2 with TRBJ2-7, with D unclear. CDR3 length: 14 residues. Germline-derived CDR1 and CDR2 are SNHLY and FYNNEI. V was cut by 4 bases and J by 2 bases, with 12 bases left in between.

The genes are TRBV6-5 and TRBJ1-1, with 8 bases matching TRBD1. CDR1 is MNHEY and CDR2 is SVGAGI in the germline V gene. The CDR3 has 15 residues. Germline trimming cut 6 bases from V and 3 bases from J; bases unmatched to any gene: 9. CDR3 bases: TGTGCCAGCAGCCCCCTGACAGGGGCGTACACTGAAGCTTTCTTT. Translated: CASSPLTGAYTEAFF.

The chain employs TRBV29-1 and TRBJ1-5, with TRBD1 matching over 10 bases. This CDR3 is 13 amino acids long. V gave up 4 bases and J gave up 4 bases; unmatched junction bases: 1. In germline, CDR1 is SQVTM, CDR2 ANQGSEA. CDR3 loop: CSVGTGGNQPQHF. The DNA for the CDR3 is TGCAGCGTTGGGACAGGGGGGAATCAGCCCCAGCATTTT.

This chain connects TRBV6-6 to TRBJ1-2, with D possibly matching TRBD1 (5 bases). The germline V and J ends were trimmed by 0 bases and 4 bases, with 9 bases remaining between them. The V gene's germline CDR1 is MNHNY and CDR2 SVGAGI (reference sequence). This CDR3 has 14 residues. CDR3 region: CASSYSSGPYGYTF. In nucleotides, the CDR3 is TGTGCCAGCAGTTACTCCTCAGGGCCCTATGGCTACACCTTC.

The chain couples TRBV2 to TRBJ1-3, with a possible D match to TRBD1 (5 bases). CDR1 is SNHLY and CDR2 is FYNNEI in the germline V gene. The ends were cut back, 9 bases at V and 0 bases at J, with 12 bases in the middle. This CDR3 has 14 amino acids. Here the CDR3 reads CARAGESSGNTIYF. Here the CDR3 DNA reads TGTGCCAGGGCGGGGGAGAGCTCTGGAAACACCATATATTTT.

The CDR3: CASSYNQGRGTEAFF. CDR3 nucleotides: TGTGCCAGCAGTTACAATCAGGGGCGAGGCACTGAAGCTTTCTTT. The chain combines TRBV6-2 or TRBV6-3 with TRBJ1-1, with D possibly matching TRBD1 (6 bases). V was trimmed by 2 bases and J by 4 bases, leaving 14 bases between them. The CDR3 contains 15 residues. The germline V gene has CDR1 MNHEY and CDR2 SVGEGT.

The V call is TRBV11-2, the J call TRBJ1-1; D gene uncertain. V gave up 5 bases and J gave up 3 bases, with 19 bases separating them. The CDR3 is made up of 16 amino acids. Germline loops: CDR1 SGHAT, CDR2 FQNNGV. The CDR3 nucleotides read TGTGCCAGCAGCGGCCGCGAACAGACGGGGTACACTGAAGCTTTCTTT. This encodes CASSGREQTGYTEAFF. The full variable domain, rest sourced from reference TRBV11-2 and TRBJ1-1, is EAGVAQSPRYKIIEKRQSVAFWCNPISGHATLYWYQQILGQGPKLLIQFQNNGVVDDSQLPKDRFSAERLKGVDSTLKIQPAKLEDSAVYLCASSGREQTGYTEAFFGQGTRLTVV.

The V gene is TRBV29-1, the J gene TRBJ1-4; D possibly corresponds to TRBD1 (6 bases). V dropped 4 bases and J dropped 6 bases, with 12 bases sitting between them. Germline CDR1 is SQVTM and CDR2 is ANQGSEA. The CDR3 runs 13 residues. The CDR3 is CSVVLGADEKLFF. The CDR3 bases are TGCAGCGTTGTGTTGGGGGCGGATGAAAAACTGTTTTTT.

The V call is TRBV6-4, the J call TRBJ2-3; D not certain. The CDR3 extends over 14 amino acids. The V end lost 2 bases, the J end lost 4 bases, and 10 bases lay between the germline ends. From germline, CDR1 is MRHNA and CDR2 SNTAGT. The CDR3 spells CASSDAAESDTQYF. The CDR3, as DNA: TGTGCCAGCAGTGACGCCGCTGAGTCAGATACGCAGTATTTT.